The 5 T cell receptor beta chains presented below share a single source sample, sequenced in a study of cytomegalovirus exposure and HLA in healthy donors. PCR used 60 Vbeta primers and 13 Jbeta primers. Clones were read by immunoSEQ multiplex PCR, and TCRdb kept only the in-frame ones, dropping some. In total, the table holds roughly 100,000 clones. The sequenced sample was PBMCs. Source of these receptors: a man aged 50 or older in good health and CMV-seronegative.

The chain joins TRBV2 to TRBJ2-3, with D hard to call. This CDR3 region has 15 residues. Looked up from germline, CDR1 is SNHLY and CDR2 is FYNNEI. V was shortened by 4 bases and J by 2 bases, with 13 bases between the two germline ends. The CDR3 bases are TGTGCCAGCAGTGCAACCCTAGGATCCACAGATACGCAGTATTTT. Encoded protein: CASSATLGSTDTQYF.

The chain uses TRBV10-3 and TRBJ2-7, with a weak D call TRBD1 (6 bases). Germline assignment: CDR1 ENHRY and CDR2 SYGVKD. The CDR3 has 14 amino acids. V shed 3 bases and J shed 7 bases, with 16 bases lying between them. CDR3: CAISDLGAVGEQYF. In DNA, the CDR3 is TGTGCCATCAGTGACTTGGGGGCTGTGGGGGAGCAGTACTTC.

V is TRBV10-3 and J is TRBJ2-7, with 8 bases that match TRBD2. The J call may be mistaken, given a closer DNA end match to TRBJ2-5. This CDR3 region has 16 residues. The V gene's germline CDR1 is ENHRY and CDR2 SYGVKD. The CDR3 DNA reads as TGTGCCATCAGTGAGCTCCAGCGGGGGTCCAGAGAGACCCAGTACTTC. Protein sequence: CAISELQRGSRETQYF.

The gene calls are TRBV19 and TRBJ2-1; TRBD2 is a possible D gene (6 bases). The ends were cut back, 3 bases at V and 7 bases at J, with 19 bases in the middle. The CDR3 totals 16 residues. CDR1 is LNHDA and CDR2 is SQIVND in the germline V gene (reference sequence). In nucleotides, the CDR3 is TGTGCCAGTAGTATCGACAGCGGCTGGAGGGATAATGAGCAGTTCTTC. Protein sequence: CASSIDSGWRDNEQFF.

The V gene is TRBV5-8, the J gene TRBJ1-5, with TRBD1 matching over 10 bases. This CDR3 spans 16 amino acids. Germline V gives CDR1 SGHTS, CDR2 YDEGEE. The ends lost 4 bases at V and 3 bases at J; junction bases unmatched: 7. CDR3 loop: CASSPRQGALNQPQHF. DNA of the CDR3: TGTGCCAGCAGCCCTAGACAGGGGGCCCTCAATCAGCCCCAGCATTTT.